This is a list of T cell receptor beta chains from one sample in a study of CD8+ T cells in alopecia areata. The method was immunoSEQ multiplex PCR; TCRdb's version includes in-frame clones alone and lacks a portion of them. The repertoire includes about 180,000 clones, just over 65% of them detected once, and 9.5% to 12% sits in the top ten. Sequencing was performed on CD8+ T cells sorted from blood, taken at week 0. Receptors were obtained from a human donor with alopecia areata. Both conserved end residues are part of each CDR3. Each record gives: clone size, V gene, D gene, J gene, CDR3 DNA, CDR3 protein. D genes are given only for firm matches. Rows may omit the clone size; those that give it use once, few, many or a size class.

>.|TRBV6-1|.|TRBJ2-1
TGTGCCAGCAGTGAAGCGCGGGCCGTTTTGGAGATCAATGAGCAGTTCTTC
CASSEARAVLEINEQFF
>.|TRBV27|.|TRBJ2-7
TGTGCCAGCAGTTTGAGGCAGTCTTACGAGCAGTACTTC
CASSLRQSYEQYF
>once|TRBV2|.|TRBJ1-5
TGTGCCAGCAGTAATAAGGGGTCTCAGCCCCAGCATTTT
CASSNKGSQPQHF
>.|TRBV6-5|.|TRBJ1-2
TGTGCCAGCAGTTACGAAGTGACAGGTTTTTACTATGGCTACACCTTC
CASSYEVTGFYYGYTF
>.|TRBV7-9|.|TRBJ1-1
TGTGCCAGCAGCACGGGCGGCACTGAAGCTTTCTTT
CASSTGGTEAFF
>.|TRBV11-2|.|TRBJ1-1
TGTGCCAGCAGCTTAGTCACCGACAGCCCGCTTGGAGCTTTCTTT
CASSLVTDSPLGAFF
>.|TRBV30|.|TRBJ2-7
TGTGCCACCGATATGACAGCGCCGACGAGGAGATACGAGCAGTACTTC
CATDMTAPTRRYEQYF
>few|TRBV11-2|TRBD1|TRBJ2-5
TGTGCCAGCAGCTTCGGACAGGGGGCGCGTGAGACCCAGTACTTC
CASSFGQGARETQYF
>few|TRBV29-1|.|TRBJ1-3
TGCAGCGTTGACCGTGGAAACACCATATATTTT
CSVDRGNTIYF
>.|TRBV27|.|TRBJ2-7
TGTGCCAGCAGTGCGACAGGTCTCTCCTACGAGCAGTACTTC
CASSATGLSYEQYF
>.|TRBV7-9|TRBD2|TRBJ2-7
TGTGCCAGCAGCCGAGCGGGGGCAGGCGAGCAGTACTTC
CASSRAGAGEQYF
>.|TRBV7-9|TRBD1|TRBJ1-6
TGTGCCAGCAGCTCCGGGACAGGGGGAAATTCACCCCTCCACTTT
CASSSGTGGNSPLHF
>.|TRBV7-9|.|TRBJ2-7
TGTGCCAGCACCCAGGGATGGGAGCAGTACTTC
CASTQGWEQYF
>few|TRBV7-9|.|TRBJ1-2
TGTGCCAGCAGCCCCGGGACGGCTAACTATGGCTACACCTTC
CASSPGTANYGYTF
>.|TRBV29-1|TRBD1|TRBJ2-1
TGCAGCGTCCCAGGGACAGGATCCTACAATGAGCAGTTCTTC
CSVPGTGSYNEQFF
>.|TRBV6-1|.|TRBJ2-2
TGTGCCAGCAGTACACCAAGGACAGTTAGCGGGGAGCTGTTTTTT
CASSTPRTVSGELFF
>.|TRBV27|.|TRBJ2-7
TGTGCCAGCAGTTTGTCGGCAAGGAACTCCTACGAGCAGTACTTC
CASSLSARNSYEQYF